This T cell receptor (beta chain) was profiled in a study of blood T cell repertoires in COVID-19 (dated by TCRdb to about 2020). Notes on the research overall: The collaborator samples originated in the United States, Italy and Spain and spanned the acute and convalescent phases of COVID-19. The dataset comprised deeply sampled blood TCRbeta repertoires from subjects exposed to, actively infected with, or recovered from COVID-19. The prospective study material was composed of cDNA or gDNA derived from T cells, B-cell-depleted T cells, or PBMCs. The repertoires were released in a freely available public database meant as a resource for research on the immune response to SARS-CoV-2. Where HLA class I and class II types were available, the types were taken from metadata supplied by the sample provider, not from assay-based typing. Samples came from the ongoing ImmuneRACE study (first 160 participants) plus 1,254 subjects from 6 global collaborators. The sample metadata nearly always contained a de-identified subject ID, COVID-19 status, age in years and sex. The full study reports these points: The amount of clinical and demographic metadata varied by source and participant and was provided uncurated.

As to this clone: It has no known antigen specificity. No base-level quality is on record; no much larger clone is a single base apart.

One collaborating source in Seattle enrolled patients during active infection and followed them longitudinally through the course of disease. The collaborating institutions used their own protocols to collect whole blood in K2EDTA tubes. For TCRbeta analysis, collaborators shipped samples in one of three forms: frozen whole blood, isolated PBMCs, or DNA extracted from either of those sample types. TCRbeta CDR3 regions were amplified from genomic DNA using the immunoSEQ Assay, a bias-controlled multiplex PCR. The original methods were these. Within the assay, amplification of reference gene primers was used to estimate how many nucleated cells each sample contained. To quantify the absolute abundance of each unique TCRbeta CDR3 rearrangement, sequence reads were collapsed and filtered. Productive Simpson clonality was computed per sample as the square root of Simpson's diversity index over productive rearrangements. The source is immuneACCESS, and TCRdb retained only in-frame sequences with V and J called. Part of the clones is not carried over; for the studies checked, unresolved V genes explain less than half of this, and the remainder is unexplained. That table supplies the V and J calls and clone size; D and trimming were determined from the DNA. The sample includes 400,000 or so clones, with approximately 89% observed a single time. The top ten clones comprise about 1.6% of the sample.

Sequencing was done on a sample of peripheral blood. The clonotype comes from a woman aged 35 to 49 with COVID-19, enrolled during active disease.

The DNA sequence is as follows: TGTGCCAGCAGCCCAGGCAGTGTCTATGGCTACACCTTC. Translated, this gives CASSPGSVYGYTF. Recombination connected TRBV7-2 to TRBJ1-2; the D gene remains uncertain. The CDR3 sequence holds 13 residues, the cysteine and phenylalanine included. The read is trimmed to its CDR3 DNA, 39 bases read in frame from base 1. V lost 5 bases and J lost 4 bases; the stretch between them is 11 bases long. Looking up the germline V gene yields CDR1 SGHTA and CDR2 FQGNSA.